The 28 T cell receptor beta chains given below trace back to one sample, sequenced in a study of cytomegalovirus exposure and HLA in healthy donors. 13 Jbeta primers and 60 Vbeta primers were used for the PCR. The assay was immunoSEQ multiplex PCR, and TCRdb's table has in-frame clones only and misses some. Of 150,000 or so clones listed, 75% to 85% are singletons. Material for sequencing was PBMCs. The receptors were sampled from a man aged 30 to 39 in good health and CMV-seropositive.

J is TRBJ2-1 and V is TRBV6-1; TRBD2 matches 10 bases. Looked up from germline, CDR1 is MNHNS and CDR2 is SASEGT. V was pared by 6 bases and J by 10 bases, with 12 bases of the junction left unmatched. The CDR3 sequence is 15 residues long. The CDR3 region has the DNA TGTGCCAGCAGGTTTCTAGCGGGGGCGGGGGGGGAGCAGTTCTTC. It encodes CASRFLAGAGGEQFF.

This clone has only a few counts. The CDR3 is CASGTGIGELFF. The CDR3, as DNA: TGTGCCAGCGGTACGGGGATCGGGGAGCTGTTTTTT. This chain joins TRBV14 and TRBJ2-2; a possible D gene is TRBD2 (5 bases). The V and J ends lost 8 bases and 7 bases respectively, with 11 bases between them. The germline CDR1 and CDR2 sequences are SGHDN and FVKESK. This CDR3 has 12 residues.

The gene calls are TRBV4-2 and TRBJ1-6; 9 bases are a match to TRBD1. With V trimmed by 0 bases and J by 7 bases, 10 bases remained unmatched. Germline lookup yields CDR1 LGHNA and CDR2 YNFKEQ. The CDR3 totals 18 residues. In DNA form, the CDR3 reads TGTGCCAGCAGCCAAGAAGTATCTCCGGGACAGGGCAATTCACCCCTCCACTTT. Encoded protein: CASSQEVSPGQGNSPLHF.

The chain is built from TRBV7-3 and TRBJ2-2; TRBD1 matches at 11 bases. CDR1 is SGHTA, CDR2 FQGTGA, per germline. The CDR3 has 15 residues. The V gene end was trimmed by 5 bases and the J gene end by 4 bases; junction bases not matched to a gene: 3. For the CDR3, the DNA is TGTGCCAGCAGCCCGGGACAGGGGGTCACCGGGGAGCTGTTTTTT. Translating it yields CASSPGQGVTGELFF.

The V and J genes are TRBV19 and TRBJ1-6; the D is unclear. The CDR3 totals 17 residues. V lost 0 bases, J lost 0 bases, and 9 bases lay in between. The germline V gene encodes CDR1 LNHDA and CDR2 SQIVND (reference sequence). DNA for the CDR3: TGTGCCAGTAGTATAGATGTCTGGAGCTCCTATAATTCACCCCTCCACTTT. Encoded protein: CASSIDVWSSYNSPLHF. The entire variable domain, with the rest obtained from reference TRBV19 and TRBJ1-6, is as follows: DGGITQSPKYLFRKEGQNVTLSCEQNLNHDAMYWYRQDPGQGLRLIYYSQIVNDFQKGDIAEGYSVSREKKESFPLTVTSAQKNPTAFYLCASSIDVWSSYNSPLHFGNGTRLTVT.

The chain employs TRBV9 and TRBJ2-2; a weak D match, TRBD2 (6 bases). There are 15 residues in the CDR3. The ends were cut back, 3 bases at V and 0 bases at J, with 9 bases in the middle. Germline V gene sequence: CDR1 SGDLS, CDR2 YYNGEE. The CDR3 DNA sequence: TGTGCCAGCAGCGCCTCTAGCGCGAACACCGGGGAGCTGTTTTTT. Amino acids: CASSASSANTGELFF.

The V call is TRBV4-1, the J call TRBJ2-5, with D possibly TRBD2 on 6 matching bases. Deletions cut 5 bases from V and 4 bases from J, with 14 bases between. The CDR3 is 14 amino acids. CDR1 is MGHRA, CDR2 YSYEKL, per germline. The CDR3 reads CASSGGLFGETQYF. The CDR3 DNA reads TGCGCCAGCAGCGGGGGACTCTTCGGAGAGACCCAGTACTTC.

The J gene is TRBJ2-7, the V gene TRBV29-1, with D perhaps TRBD2 (5 bases). V was trimmed by 5 bases and J by 4 bases, leaving 12 bases between them. The CDR3 loop spans 12 amino acids. The germline V gene has CDR1 SQVTM and CDR2 ANQGSEA. The CDR3 loop reads CSVLLGGYEQYF. For the CDR3, the DNA is TGCAGCGTTCTGTTGGGCGGGTACGAGCAGTACTTC.

The chain couples TRBV7-9 to TRBJ2-3; D ambiguous. Trimming took off 2 bases at V and 2 bases at J, with 14 bases between the two ends. The CDR3 sequence is 16 residues long. Per germline, CDR1 SEHNR and CDR2 FQNEAQ (reference sequence). CDR3 in amino acids: CASSLQQPRNTDTQYF. The CDR3 DNA is TGTGCCAGCAGCTTACAACAACCGCGGAACACAGATACGCAGTATTTT.

This chain uses TRBV9 with TRBJ1-1; D might be TRBD1 (5 bases). The V gene's germline CDR1 is SGDLS and CDR2 YYNGEE. V was cut by 0 bases and J by 1 base, with 19 bases left in between. The CDR3 loop spans 18 amino acids. CDR3 region: CASSVGITGYPSNTEAFF. The DNA for the CDR3 is TGTGCCAGCAGCGTAGGGATAACAGGCTACCCCTCGAACACTGAAGCTTTCTTT.

The chain recombines TRBV4-3 with TRBJ1-1, with D maybe TRBD1 (6 bases). The germline CDR1 and CDR2 sequences are LGHNA and YSLEER. The CDR3 runs 17 residues. The V end lost 0 bases, the J end lost 0 bases, and 14 bases lay between the germline ends. The CDR3 DNA reads as TGCGCCAGCAGCCAAGATAGGTACGGGGACATGAACACTGAAGCTTTCTTT. Protein sequence: CASSQDRYGDMNTEAFF.

The chain combines TRBV5-4 with TRBJ1-2; 11 bases line up with TRBD1. CDR3 length: 17 residues. J lost 0 bases, V lost 0 bases, and 4 bases had no gene match. Germline V gene lookup returns CDR1 SGHNT and CDR2 YYREEE (reference sequence). In DNA form, the CDR3 reads TGTGCCAGCAGCTTGGCCGGGACAGGGGGAGCTAACTATGGCTACACCTTC. It codes for CASSLAGTGGANYGYTF.

The chain is built from TRBV27 and TRBJ2-1; the match to TRBD1 covers 9 bases. V lost 3 bases to trimming and J lost 2 bases; unmatched junction nucleotides: 5. The CDR3 runs to 16 residues. Germline V gene sequence: CDR1 MNHEY, CDR2 SMNVEV (reference sequence). Here the CDR3 DNA reads TGTGCCAGCAGTTTCGGGACAGGGTTCGCCTACAATGAGCAGTTCTTC. The encoded protein is CASSFGTGFAYNEQFF.

V gene TRBV7-9 combines with J gene TRBJ1-1; 9 nucleotides agree with TRBD1. V lost 7 bases, J lost 3 bases, and 15 bases stayed unmatched. Per the germline V gene, CDR1 is SEHNR and CDR2 is FQNEAQ (reference sequence). The CDR3 sequence is 17 residues long. CDR3 residues: CASNPGTGIFTDTEAFF. DNA of the CDR3: TGTGCCAGCAACCCCGGGACAGGGATCTTCACGGACACTGAAGCTTTCTTT.

This clone was found once. The chain combines TRBV7-9 with TRBJ2-2, with a tentative D call TRBD1 (5 bases). CDR3 length equals 14 residues. Per the germline V gene, CDR1 is SEHNR and CDR2 is FQNEAQ (reference sequence). V gave up 2 bases and J gave up 1 base, with 5 bases separating them. The CDR3 loop is CASSLQGNTGELFF. The CDR3 DNA follows: TGTGCCAGCAGCTTACAGGGGAACACCGGGGAGCTGTTTTTT.

The chain uses TRBV27 and TRBJ1-5; D unresolved. V was cut by 8 bases and J by 6 bases, with 8 bases left in between. Germline V gene lookup returns CDR1 MNHEY and CDR2 SMNVEV (reference sequence). This CDR3 contains 11 residues. CDR3 protein: CASGPRQPQHF. CDR3 DNA sequence: TGTGCCAGCGGGCCCCGTCAGCCCCAGCATTTT.

Points on this clone: In the same sample, other DNA sequences code for this CDR3. The gene calls are TRBV11-3 and TRBJ2-3, with TRBD2 identical over 9 bases. The CDR3 sequence is 16 residues long. The germline V gene encodes CDR1 SGHNT and CDR2 YENEEA. The junction had 9 bases not matched to a gene; V was cut back by 4 bases and J by 4 bases. The CDR3 DNA sequence: TGTGCCAGCAGCTCCCGGCTAGCGGGGTCAGCAGATACGCAGTATTTT. Amino acid sequence: CASSSRLAGSADTQYF.

The rearrangement joins TRBV9 to TRBJ2-1; TRBD2 agrees at 8 bases. With V trimmed by 4 bases and J by 2 bases, 5 bases remained unmatched. The V gene's germline CDR1 is SGDLS and CDR2 YYNGEE. This CDR3 contains 15 residues. The CDR3 loop is CASSRREGTYNEQFF. In DNA, the CDR3 is TGTGCCAGCAGCCGACGGGAGGGCACCTACAATGAGCAGTTCTTC.

The rearrangement uses TRBV21-1 and TRBJ1-2. TRBV21-1 is recorded as a pseudogene. The CDR3 covers 16 residues. The CDR3 reads CASSKLRLSGSYGYTF. CDR3 coding DNA: TGTGCCAGCAGCAAGCTCCGGTTGAGTGGTAGCTATGGCTACACCTTC.

This chain uses TRBV7-2 with TRBJ1-2; the D gene is possibly TRBD1 (6 bases). The germline V gene encodes CDR1 SGHTA and CDR2 FQGNSA. The CDR3 contains 13 residues. V was trimmed by 8 bases and J by 2 bases, leaving 12 bases between them. The CDR3 DNA reads TGTGCCAGCCGGCTGACAGGAAACTATGGCTACACCTTC. It is translated as CASRLTGNYGYTF.

The rearrangement links TRBV12-5 to TRBJ1-1; D is perhaps TRBD1 (6 bases). This CDR3 contains 14 residues. V dropped 1 base and J dropped 1 base, with 7 bases sitting between them. Germline V gene data show CDR1 as LGHNT and CDR2 as FRNRAP. DNA for the CDR3: TGTGCTAGTGGTTTGGAGACAGGGAACACTGAAGCTTTCTTT. This translates into CASGLETGNTEAFF. Full variable domain (missing parts from reference TRBV12-5 and TRBJ1-1): DARVTQTPRHKVTEMGQEVTMRCQPILGHNTVFWYRQTMMQGLELLAYFRNRAPLDDSGMPKDRFSAEMPDATLATLKIQPSEPRDSAVYFCASGLETGNTEAFFGQGTRLTVV.

The CDR3 region is CASQTGAPYTGELFF. Here the CDR3 DNA reads TGTGCCAGTCAAACAGGGGCTCCTTACACCGGGGAGCTGTTTTTT. The chain carries TRBV19 and TRBJ2-2; 7 bases align to TRBD1. The junction had 9 bases not matched to a gene; V was cut back by 8 bases and J by 3 bases. The germline V gene has CDR1 LNHDA and CDR2 SQIVND (reference sequence). The CDR3 extends over 15 amino acids.

The chain joins TRBV4-1 to TRBJ2-5; the match to TRBD1 covers 12 bases. V lost 0 bases and J lost 4; bases outside the gene matches: 9. This CDR3 region has 18 residues. The germline gives CDR1 MGHRA, CDR2 YSYEKL. CDR3 nucleotide sequence: TGCGCCAGCAGCCAAGATAGGGTTGGGACAGGGGGCCGAGAGACCCAGTACTTC. Its translation: CASSQDRVGTGGRETQYF.

For this clone: Sequence at one end of the junction differs from germline and may be a read error. The chain employs TRBV7-9 and TRBJ2-1; D is perhaps TRBD1 (5 bases). There are 13 residues in the CDR3. Germline loops: CDR1 SEHNR, CDR2 FQNEAQ (reference sequence). Here the CDR3 DNA reads TGTTCCAGCAGCTTAGTTCAGGGTAGCGAGCAGTTCTTC. It encodes CSSSLVQGSEQFF. The whole variable domain, filled in from reference TRBV7-9 and TRBJ2-1, reads DTGVSQNPRHKITKRGQNVTFRCDPISEHNRLYWYRQTLGQGPEFLTYFQNEAQLEKSRLLSDRFSAERPKGSFSTLEIQRTEQGDSAMYLCSSSLVQGSEQFFGPGTRLTVL.

V usage is TRBV11-3 and J usage is TRBJ2-7; D might be TRBD2 (6 bases). Trimming cost V 5 bases and J 1 base, with 12 bases left between them. The CDR3 runs to 14 residues. CDR1 is SGHNT, CDR2 YENEEA, per germline. The CDR3 DNA sequence: TGTGCCAGCAGCCCCCCGGGAGAGTCCTACGAGCAGTACTTC. This gives the protein CASSPPGESYEQYF. The complete variable domain, with remaining parts taken from reference TRBV11-3 and TRBJ2-7, reads EAGVVQSPRYKIIEKKQPVAFWCNPISGHNTLYWYLQNLGQGPELLIRYENEEAVDDSQLPKDRFSAERLKGVDSTLKIQPAELGDSAVYLCASSPPGESYEQYFGPGTRLTVT.

Remarks on this clone: At one boundary the junction diverges from the germline segment, which might be a read error. The chain is built from TRBV7-7 and TRBJ2-3; D remains ambiguous. Germline CDR1 reads SSHAT; CDR2 reads FNYEAQ (reference sequence). CDR3 length: 16 residues. CDR3 nucleotide sequence: TGTGCTAGCAGCCCCAGAGGAGTATCCGGGACAGATACGCAGTATTTT. Translating gives CASSPRGVSGTDTQYF.

The gene calls are TRBV4-3 and TRBJ2-5, with 8 bases fitting TRBD1. The CDR3 is 14 residues long. From germline, CDR1 is LGHNA and CDR2 YSLEER. V dropped 6 bases and J dropped 1; count of bases not matched to a gene: 4. The CDR3 nucleotides are TGCGCCAGCAGTAGACAGGGGCCCCAAGAGACCCAGTACTTC. It is translated as CASSRQGPQETQYF.

This clone was counted once. The gene calls are TRBV14 and TRBJ1-1; perhaps TRBD1 as D (5 bases). Germline CDR1 reads SGHDN; CDR2 reads FVKESK. This CDR3 comprises 13 residues. V lost 1 base, J lost 6 bases, and 9 bases lay in between. In nucleotides, the CDR3 is TGTGCCAGCAGCCAAGGGGCGGGACCTGAAGCTTTCTTT. Its protein product is CASSQGAGPEAFF.